The source of this T cell receptor (beta chain) is a study of regulatory T cells in long-lasting Graves disease. Arm-PCR of CDR3 regions with iRepertoire HTBI primers generated TCR beta libraries. TCRdb re-analysed the multiplex PCR reads in MiXCR, keeping a single row per CDR3 protein. This repertoire shows around 250,000 distinct CDR3 sequences, about 17% found once; its top ten account for around 20%. Study results and caveats: Persistent Graves' patients showed reduced TCR diversity versus newly diagnosed patients. New patients shared fewer public clonotypes (roughly 1,000) than persistent patients did (around 3,000).

Of note for this clonotype: Its antigen is undetermined.

The CDR3 has 16 residues. CDR1 and CDR2 (germline): SGHVS, FNYEAQ. V lost 2 bases to trimming and J lost 8 bases; unmatched junction nucleotides: 7. Time point reported: newly diagnosed GD, antithyroid drugs for less than 3 months. There was RNA extracted from PBMCs, and the TCR library was made from it. Under American Thyroid Association guidelines, Graves' disease was diagnosed. Material: peripheral blood mononuclear cells (PBMCs), obtained at new diagnosis, from a patient treated with antithyroid drugs. The chain is built from TRBV7-6 and TRBJ2-1; 12 nucleotides match TRBD2. This receptor was taken from a female donor with Graves disease. The CDR3 DNA follows: TGTGCCAGCAGCTTAAGGGAGCTAGCGGGAGGGTATGAGCAGTTCTTC. Residues: CASSLRELAGGYEQFF.